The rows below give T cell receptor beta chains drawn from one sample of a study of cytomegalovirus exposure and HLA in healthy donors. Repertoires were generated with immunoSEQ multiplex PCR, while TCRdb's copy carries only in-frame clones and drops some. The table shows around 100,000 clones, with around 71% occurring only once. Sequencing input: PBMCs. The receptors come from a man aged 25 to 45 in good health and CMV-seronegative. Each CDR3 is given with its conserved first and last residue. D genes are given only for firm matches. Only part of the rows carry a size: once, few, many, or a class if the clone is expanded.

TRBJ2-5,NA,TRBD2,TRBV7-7,CASSFLGRGGQETQYF,TGTGCCAGCAGCTTCCTGGGGAGGGGCGGGCAAGAGACCCAGTACTTC
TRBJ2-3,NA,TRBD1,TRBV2,CASSIQGRVADTQYF,TGTGCCAGCAGTATACAGGGGCGGGTGGCAGATACGCAGTATTTT
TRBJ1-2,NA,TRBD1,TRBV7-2,CASSYTDRGEGYTF,TGTGCCAGCAGCTATACTGACAGGGGGGAGGGCTACACCTTC
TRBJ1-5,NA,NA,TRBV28,CASSWTGNQPQHF,TGTGCCAGCAGTTGGACAGGCAATCAGCCCCAGCATTTT
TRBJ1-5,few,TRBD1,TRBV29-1,CSVRQGTSNQPQHF,TGCAGCGTTAGACAGGGGACGAGCAATCAGCCCCAGCATTTT
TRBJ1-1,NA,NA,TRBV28,CASSWTENTEAFF,TGTGCCAGCAGTTGGACAGAAAACACTGAAGCTTTCTTT
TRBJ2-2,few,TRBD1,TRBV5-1,CASRTGGVFTGELFF,TGCGCCAGCAGGACAGGGGGCGTATTTACCGGGGAGCTGTTTTTT
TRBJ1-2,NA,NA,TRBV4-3,CASSQGQVLNYGYTF,TGCGCCAGCAGCCAAGGTCAGGTGCTCAACTATGGCTACACCTTC
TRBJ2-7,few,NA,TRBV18,CASSYRQQGNEQYF,TGTGCCAGCTCATACAGACAACAGGGAAACGAGCAGTACTTC
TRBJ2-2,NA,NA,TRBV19,CASSIRGGVVAGELFF,TGTGCCAGTAGTATAAGGGGGGGAGTGGTCGCCGGGGAGCTGTTTTTT
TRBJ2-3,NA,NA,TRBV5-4,CASSLRQETDTQYF,TGTGCCAGCAGCCTCCGACAGGAAACAGATACGCAGTATTTT
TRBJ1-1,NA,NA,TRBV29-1,CSGGRADTEAFF,TGCAGCGGGGGGAGGGCGGACACTGAAGCTTTCTTT
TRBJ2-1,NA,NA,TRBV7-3,CASSYLAGFGRNEQFF,TGTGCCAGCAGCTACCTCGCCGGTTTCGGGAGAAATGAGCAGTTCTTC
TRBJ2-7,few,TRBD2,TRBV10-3,CAISGSGGALEQYF,TGTGCCATCAGTGGCAGCGGGGGGGCCCTCGAGCAGTACTTC